The rows below give T cell receptor beta chains drawn from one sample of a study of T-cell reconstitution after alpha-beta-depleted transplantation in children. TCRdb itself ran the PCR reads through MiXCR, one entry per CDR3 protein. The repertoire has some 550,000 distinct CDR3 sequences, around 16% of them found once; the top ten carry roughly 3.3%. The sequences come from PBMCs from the stem cell graft donor, collected from the stem cell graft. These receptors were collected from a human donor who donated a stem cell graft to a child with acute lymphoblastic leukemia. Each CDR3 is given with its conserved first and last residue. D genes are given only for firm matches. Clone sizes are given selectively: once, few, many, or a class where the clone is expanded.

. TRBJ2-7 TRBV12-3/TRBV12-4 . CASSLVHYEQYF TGTGCCAGCAGTTTAGTCCACTACGAGCAGTACTTC
TRBD2 TRBJ2-7 TRBV6-1 . CASSEEGGSSYEQYF TGTGCCAGCAGTGAAGAGGGCGGGAGCTCCTACGAGCAGTACTTC
. TRBJ2-7 TRBV21-1 . CASSYRGEMGYEQYF TGTGCCAGCAGCTATAGGGGGGAGATGGGATACGAGCAGTACTTC
. TRBJ2-5 TRBV5-1 . CASSLLGTLVETQYF TGCGCCAGCAGCTTGTTAGGGACCCTAGTGGAGACCCAGTACTTC
TRBD2 TRBJ2-1 TRBV5-1 . CASRLAGGPVNEQFF TGCGCCAGCAGGCTAGCGGGAGGGCCGGTAAATGAGCAGTTCTTC
TRBD2 TRBJ2-7 TRBV10-3 once CAISERTSSNEQYF TGTGCCATCAGTGAACGGACTAGTTCGAACGAGCAGTACTTC
. TRBJ1-3 TRBV20-1 few CSARDSASSGNTIYF TGCAGTGCTAGAGATTCGGCCAGTTCCGGAAACACCATATATTTT
. TRBJ2-5 TRBV29-1 few CSVGHQETQYF TGCAGCGTTGGCCACCAAGAGACCCAGTACTTC
. TRBJ1-2 TRBV2 . CASRADPEGGYTF TGTGCCAGCAGAGCCGACCCCGAAGGTGGCTACACCTTC
. TRBJ2-6 TRBV3-1 . CASSHHGGSGANVLTF TGTGCCAGCAGCCATCATGGGGGATCTGGGGCCAACGTCCTGACTTTC
. TRBJ1-5 TRBV12-3/TRBV12-4 . CASSLAWGHNQPQHF TGTGCCAGCAGTTTAGCCTGGGGGCACAATCAGCCCCAGCATTTT
TRBD1 TRBJ1-2 TRBV20-1 . CSAATGAQGYGYTF TGCAGTGCTGCCACAGGGGCCCAGGGCTATGGCTACACCTTC
TRBD2 TRBJ2-1 TRBV24-1 . CATSDTSGIYNEQFF TGTGCCACCAGTGATACTAGCGGCATCTACAATGAGCAGTTCTTC
. TRBJ2-1 TRBV27 . CASSFGRGQQFF TGTGCCAGCAGTTTCGGCAGGGGACAGCAGTTCTTC
. TRBJ2-1 TRBV12-3/TRBV12-4 few CASSPRYSNEQFF TGTGCCAGCAGTCCCCGATACTCTAATGAGCAGTTCTTC
TRBD1 TRBJ1-1 TRBV11-2 few CASSSGGRTEAFF TGTGCCAGCAGCTCAGGGGGGCGTACTGAAGCTTTCTTT
TRBD2 TRBJ2-1 TRBV20-1 . CSARPWTSGYNEQFF TGCAGTGCTAGACCATGGACTAGCGGCTACAATGAGCAGTTCTTC
. TRBJ2-7 TRBV5-4 . CASRPGTTNEQYF TGTGCCAGCAGACCCGGGACGACAAACGAGCAGTACTTC
TRBD1 TRBJ1-1 TRBV11-2 . CASRLTGHTEAFF TGTGCCAGCAGGTTGACAGGGCACACTGAAGCTTTCTTT
TRBD1 TRBJ2-7 TRBV20-1 . CSANLDRAQGQYF TGCAGTGCCAATCTGGACAGGGCCCAAGGGCAGTACTTC
TRBD2 TRBJ2-6 TRBV13 . CASSPPGGGSGANVLTF TGTGCCAGCAGCCCCCCTGGGGGGGGGTCTGGGGCCAACGTCCTGACTTTC
. TRBJ2-5 TRBV7-9 . CASSLGPGAEETQYF TGTGCCAGCAGCTTGGGCCCGGGGGCGGAGGAGACCCAGTACTTC
TRBD1 TRBJ2-5 TRBV5-1 few CASSLEGTGTGKETQYF TGCGCCAGCAGCTTGGAAGGGACAGGGACCGGGAAAGAGACCCAGTACTTC
TRBD1 TRBJ2-1 TRBV5-1 few CASSSGDRGYIFNEQFF TGCGCCAGCAGCTCCGGGGACAGGGGTTATATCTTCAATGAGCAGTTCTTC
TRBD1 TRBJ1-2 TRBV3-1 . CASGQVTGVLGYTF TGTGCCAGCGGCCAAGTGACAGGGGTGCTGGGCTACACCTTC
TRBD1 TRBJ2-1 TRBV20-1 . CSARVDGTANNYNEQFF TGCAGTGCTAGAGTCGATGGGACAGCGAATAATTACAATGAGCAGTTCTTC
TRBD2 TRBJ2-1 TRBV5-1 . CASSPAKTSGRNEQFF TGCGCCAGCAGCCCCGCTAAGACTAGCGGGCGCAATGAGCAGTTCTTC
. TRBJ2-7 TRBV7-8 . CASSLKRARTYEQYF TGTGCCAGCAGCTTAAAGAGAGCCAGAACCTACGAGCAGTACTTC
TRBD2 TRBJ2-1 TRBV7-2 . CASSQTRGLAGVNEQFF TGTGCCAGCAGCCAGACCAGAGGACTAGCGGGAGTCAATGAGCAGTTCTTC
TRBD2 TRBJ2-7 TRBV7-9 . CASSLTSGRSYEQYF TGTGCCAGCAGCTTAACTAGCGGGAGATCCTACGAGCAGTACTTC
TRBD1 TRBJ2-5 TRBV10-1 few CASSPTGVGAQYF TGCGCCAGCAGCCCGACAGGGGTCGGGGCCCAGTACTTC
. TRBJ2-7 TRBV21-1 few CASSKRGSTGEQYF TGTGCCAGCAGCAAACGAGGGTCTACGGGTGAGCAGTACTTC
. TRBJ2-3 TRBV20-1 many CSAAPTADTQYF TGCAGTGCCGCCCCGACGGCAGATACGCAGTATTTT
. TRBJ2-5 TRBV10-3 few CAISQLQETQYF TGTGCCATCAGCCAACTCCAAGAGACCCAGTACTTC
TRBD1 TRBJ1-2 TRBV5-1 few CASSQKETGRGYTF TGCGCCAGCAGCCAGAAAGAGACAGGGCGAGGCTACACCTTC
TRBD1 TRBJ2-4 TRBV5-1 few CASSPGTGKPLAKNIQYF TGCGCCAGCAGCCCCGGGACAGGGAAGCCCTTAGCCAAAAACATTCAGTACTTC
TRBD2 TRBJ2-2 TRBV7-9 few CASRGSGRVRNTGELFF TGTGCCAGCAGGGGGAGCGGGAGAGTACGAAACACCGGGGAGCTGTTTTTT
TRBD2 TRBJ2-3 TRBV7-2 few CASSLVTSGYTDTQYF TGTGCCAGCAGCTTGGTCACTAGCGGGTACACAGATACGCAGTATTTT
. TRBJ1-1 TRBV21-1 . CASSTKQPRTGAKVTDTEAFF TGTGCCAGCAGCACAAAACAACCCCGGACAGGGGCCAAAGTAACGGACACTGAAGCTTTCTTT
TRBD2 TRBJ2-1 TRBV5-1 . CASSLTGGNNEQFF TGCGCCAGCAGCTTGACGGGAGGGAATAATGAGCAGTTCTTC